A single sample is the source of the 23 T cell receptor beta chains below, sequenced in a study of identifying expanded T cells in peripheral blood. Sequencing was performed with immunoSEQ multiplex PCR; in TCRdb, only in-frame clones are kept and a portion is missing. The data hold about 86,000 clones, with around 90% observed a single time. The sequencing sample was made of blood. These receptors originate from a person aged 18 to 75 in good health.

The gene calls are TRBV18 and TRBJ2-3; D may be TRBD1 (5 bases). From germline, CDR1 is KGHSH and CDR2 LQKENI. This CDR3 comprises 15 residues. With 3 bases removed from V and 4 bases from J, the gap between germline ends came to 14 bases. The DNA of the CDR3 is TGTGCCAGCTCACCGACGGTGCAGGGCGCAGATACGCAGTATTTT. Its protein is CASSPTVQGADTQYF. The full variable domain, its missing parts supplied by reference TRBV18 and TRBJ2-3, is NAGVMQNPRHLVRRRGQEARLRCSPMKGHSHVYWYRQLPEEGLKFMVYLQKENIIDESGMPKERFSAEFPKEGPSILRIQQVVRGDSAAYFCASSPTVQGADTQYFGPGTRLTVL.

This chain connects TRBV7-6 to TRBJ1-1; D remains ambiguous. The CDR3 sequence is 14 residues long. V was shortened by 2 bases and J by 0 bases, with 7 bases between the two germline ends. Germline-derived CDR1 and CDR2 are SGHVS and FNYEAQ. The CDR3: CASSLLALNTEAFF. The CDR3, as DNA: TGTGCCAGCAGCTTATTGGCATTGAACACTGAAGCTTTCTTT.

The chain uses TRBV7-8 and TRBJ1-3; D gene unclear. The ends were cut back, 0 bases at V and 4 bases at J, with 10 bases in the middle. Germline-derived CDR1 and CDR2 are SGHVS and FQNEAQ. The CDR3 sequence is 15 residues long. CDR3 region: CASSLANLIGNTIYF. Written as DNA, the CDR3 is TGTGCCAGCAGCTTAGCGAACCTAATCGGAAACACCATATATTTT.

The V gene is TRBV19, the J gene TRBJ1-4, with TRBD1 as a possible D gene (6 bases). CDR1 is LNHDA, CDR2 SQIVND, per germline (reference sequence). The germline V and J ends were trimmed by 6 bases and 5 bases, with 16 bases remaining between them. The CDR3 loop spans 15 amino acids. In nucleotides, the CDR3 is TGTGCCAGTAGCGAACGCAGGGGTTTAAATGAAAAACTGTTTTTT. This translates into CASSERRGLNEKLFF.

The gene calls are TRBV2 and TRBJ2-1, with D tentatively TRBD2 (6 bases). The CDR3 covers 15 residues. The germline V and J ends were trimmed by 3 bases and 8 bases, with 17 bases remaining between them. Germline CDR1 is SNHLY and CDR2 is FYNNEI. The CDR3 DNA follows: TGTGCCAGCAGTGATTCGCGGGATCCTCATCATGAGCAGTTCTTC. This translates into CASSDSRDPHHEQFF. Full variable domain (outside the CDR3, taken from reference TRBV2 and TRBJ2-1): EPEVTQTPSHQVTQMGQEVILRCVPISNHLYFYWYRQILGQKVEFLVSFYNNEISEKSEIFDDQFSVERPDGSNFTLKIRSTKLEDSAMYFCASSDSRDPHHEQFFGPGTRLTVL.

The chain is built from TRBV19 and TRBJ1-4; 10 bases agree with TRBD1. The CDR3 loop spans 16 amino acids. The germline V gene encodes CDR1 LNHDA and CDR2 SQIVND (reference sequence). The junction had 7 bases not matched to a gene; V was cut back by 5 bases and J by 4 bases. The CDR3 nucleotides are TGTGCCAGTAGTCGACTTGACAGGGGGCTTAATGAAAAACTGTTTTTT. This sequence encodes CASSRLDRGLNEKLFF.

The DNA of the CDR3 is TGTGCCAGCGACGCTGGGCAGGGGAACGGAAAACTGTTTTTT. Translating it yields CASDAGQGNGKLFF. This sequence joins TRBV28 and TRBJ1-4, with a tentative D call TRBD1 (6 bases). The germline V and J ends were trimmed by 8 bases and 10 bases, with 20 bases remaining between them. In germline, CDR1 is MDHEN, CDR2 SYDVKM. CDR3 length: 14 amino acids. The full variable domain, completed using reference TRBV28 and TRBJ1-4, is DVKVTQSSRYLVKRTGEKVFLECVQDMDHENMFWYRQDPGLGLRLIYFSYDVKMKEKGDIPEGYSVSREKKERFSLILESASTNQTSMYLCASDAGQGNGKLFFGSGTQLSVL.

The chain links TRBV5-4 to TRBJ1-2, with TRBD1 as a possible D gene (6 bases). From germline, CDR1 is SGHNT and CDR2 YYREEE (reference sequence). V shed 2 bases and J shed 6 bases, with 8 bases lying between them. CDR3 size: 12 residues. The DNA for the CDR3 is TGTGCCAGCAGCTTCACAGGGAATGGCTACACCTTC. This sequence encodes CASSFTGNGYTF. Complete variable domain (other parts from reference TRBV5-4 and TRBJ1-2): ETGVTQSPTHLIKTRGQQVTLRCSSQSGHNTVSWYQQALGQGPQFIFQYYREEENGRGNFPPRFSGLQFPNYSSELNVNALELDDSALYLCASSFTGNGYTFGSGTRLTVV.

V gene TRBV19 combines with J gene TRBJ1-2, with D maybe TRBD1 (6 bases). In germline, CDR1 is LNHDA, CDR2 SQIVND (reference sequence). V lost 5 bases, J lost 8 bases, and 15 bases lay in between. There are 13 residues in the CDR3. The CDR3, as DNA: TGTGCCAGTAGTTCCCAACAGGGTGAGGGCTACACCTTC. Amino acids: CASSSQQGEGYTF.

The gene calls are TRBV6-1 and TRBJ1-5; D might be TRBD1 (5 bases). Trimming cost V 4 bases and J 3 bases, with 10 bases left between them. The length of the CDR3 is 14 residues. Germline V lookup: CDR1 MNHNS, CDR2 SASEGT. This CDR3 reads CASSGGDLNQPQHF. The DNA of the CDR3 is TGTGCCAGCAGTGGCGGGGACCTCAATCAGCCCCAGCATTTT.

The chain is built from TRBV7-3 and TRBJ2-3; D may be TRBD2 (6 bases). The V end was cut by 2 bases, the J end by 0 bases, with 9 bases between. CDR3 length: 15 amino acids. The germline V gene encodes CDR1 SGHTA and CDR2 FQGTGA. In nucleotides, the CDR3 is TGTGCCAGCAGCTTACTAGCGAAGAGCACAGATACGCAGTATTTT. Residues: CASSLLAKSTDTQYF.

The rearrangement joins TRBV18 to TRBJ1-2; D is ambiguous. V was cut by 4 bases and J by 2 bases, with 11 bases left in between. Germline loops: CDR1 KGHSH, CDR2 LQKENI. The CDR3 spans 14 residues. The CDR3 DNA is TGTGCCAGCTCACACGCGGACGGGAACTATGGCTACACCTTC. This encodes CASSHADGNYGYTF. Variable domain in full (rest from reference TRBV18 and TRBJ1-2): NAGVMQNPRHLVRRRGQEARLRCSPMKGHSHVYWYRQLPEEGLKFMVYLQKENIIDESGMPKERFSAEFPKEGPSILRIQQVVRGDSAAYFCASSHADGNYGYTFGSGTRLTVV.

The chain links TRBV2 to TRBJ2-1; 7 nucleotides align to TRBD2. After removal of 7 bases from V and 4 bases from J, the junction contained 7 bases not matched to a gene. The CDR3 totals 14 residues. From germline, CDR1 is SNHLY and CDR2 FYNNEI. The CDR3 nucleotides read TGTGCCAGCAAGAGCGGGGAAAGGTACAATGAGCAGTTCTTC. This sequence encodes CASKSGERYNEQFF.

V usage is TRBV18 and J usage is TRBJ1-3, with D perhaps matching TRBD1 (5 bases). V lost 2 bases to trimming and J lost 2 bases, with 16 bases between them. Germline loops: CDR1 KGHSH, CDR2 LQKENI. The CDR3 covers 17 residues. CDR3 coding DNA: TGTGCCAGCTCACCATATGAGAAGGGACGAACTGGAAACACCATATATTTT. It is translated as CASSPYEKGRTGNTIYF.

This clone was seen just once. V is TRBV4-2 and J is TRBJ2-1; 8 bases fit TRBD2. The junction had 9 bases not matched to a gene; V was cut back by 4 bases and J by 4 bases. Germline values: CDR1 LGHNA, CDR2 YNFKEQ. This CDR3 region has 16 residues. CDR3 sequence reads: CASSPESGGGYNEQFF. In nucleotides, the CDR3 is TGTGCCAGCAGCCCAGAGAGCGGGGGAGGGTACAATGAGCAGTTCTTC.

This clone was counted a few times. The chain has TRBV5-1 and TRBJ1-6; tentative D call: TRBD1 (5 bases). The CDR3 sequence is 15 residues long. Between the trimmed V and J ends, which lost 7 bases and 7 bases, there was a span of 18 bases. The V gene's germline CDR1 is SGHRS and CDR2 YFSETQ. CDR3 residues: CASALSGTLNSPLHF. The CDR3 DNA is TGCGCCAGCGCTCTTTCCGGGACCTTAAATTCACCCCTCCACTTT.

The chain combines TRBV6-5 with TRBJ2-4, with TRBD1 identical over 7 bases. The V and J ends lost 6 bases and 0 bases, in that order; junction bases with no gene match: 5. The germline gives CDR1 MNHEY, CDR2 SVGAGI. The CDR3 extends over 15 amino acids. CDR3 nucleotide sequence: TGTGCCAGCAGGCCGGGACAGCTAGCCAAAAACATTCAGTACTTC. This gives the protein CASRPGQLAKNIQYF.

The V gene is TRBV2, the J gene TRBJ1-5; D is ambiguous. The length of the CDR3 is 15 residues. The V and J ends lost 0 bases and 4 bases respectively, with 10 bases between them. Germline CDR1 reads SNHLY; CDR2 reads FYNNEI. For the CDR3, the DNA is TGTGCCAGCAGTGAAGCCCCCCAGCAAAATCAGCCCCAGCATTTT. Protein product: CASSEAPQQNQPQHF.

The rearrangement uses TRBV9 and TRBJ1-2; 8 bases are a match to TRBD1. The CDR3 loop spans 14 amino acids. Germline V gives CDR1 SGDLS, CDR2 YYNGEE. With 4 bases clipped from V and 0 bases from J, the junction kept 2 bases outside the gene matches. The CDR3, as DNA: TGTGCCAGCAGCAAGGGACAGGCTAACTATGGCTACACCTTC. This encodes CASSKGQANYGYTF.

V gene TRBV18 combines with J gene TRBJ2-1; 14 nucleotides agree with TRBD2. CDR1 is KGHSH, CDR2 LQKENI, per germline. CDR3 length: 14 residues. V was clipped by 6 bases and J by 15 bases; unmatched bases: 10. CDR3: CASSPGTSGSSGFF. In nucleotides, the CDR3 is TGTGCCAGCTCCCCTGGGACTAGCGGGAGTTCTGGGTTCTTC.

The chain uses TRBV4-1 and TRBJ2-7; perhaps D is TRBD1 or TRBD2 (6 bases each). CDR3 length: 13 amino acids. Trimming cost V 3 bases and J 3 bases, with 9 bases left between them. CDR1 is MGHRA and CDR2 is YSYEKL in the germline V gene. The CDR3 bases are TGCGCCAGCAGCCATAAGGGGGGCTACGAGCAGTACTTC. Translation: CASSHKGGYEQYF.

This chain links TRBV4-2 with TRBJ2-2; no clear D. The germline V gene encodes CDR1 LGHNA and CDR2 YNFKEQ. Trimming stripped 0 bases from V and 8 bases from J, with 13 bases between. This CDR3 region has 15 residues. CDR3 loop: CASSQDQALGGELFF. The CDR3 coding sequence is TGTGCCAGCAGCCAAGATCAGGCCCTAGGTGGGGAGCTGTTTTTT.

The chain recombines TRBV2 with TRBJ1-5; TRBD1 is a possible D gene (5 bases). From germline, CDR1 is SNHLY and CDR2 FYNNEI. V lost 1 base to trimming and J lost 7 bases, with 14 bases between them. The CDR3 has 15 residues. CDR3 DNA sequence: TGTGCCAGCAGTGAAGTGGGAAGGGGAGGACAGCCCCAGCATTTT. This codes for CASSEVGRGGQPQHF.